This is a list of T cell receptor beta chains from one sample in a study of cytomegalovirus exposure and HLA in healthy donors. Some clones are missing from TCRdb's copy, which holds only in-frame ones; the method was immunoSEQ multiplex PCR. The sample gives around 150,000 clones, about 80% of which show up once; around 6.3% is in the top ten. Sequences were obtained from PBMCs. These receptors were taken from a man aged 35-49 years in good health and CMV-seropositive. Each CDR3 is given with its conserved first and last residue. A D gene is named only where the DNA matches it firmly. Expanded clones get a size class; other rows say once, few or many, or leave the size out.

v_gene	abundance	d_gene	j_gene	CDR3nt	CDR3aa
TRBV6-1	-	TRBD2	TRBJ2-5	TGTGCCAGCAGTGAATTGGTAATAGCGGGAGTCGCGGAGACCCAGTACTTC	CASSELVIAGVAETQYF
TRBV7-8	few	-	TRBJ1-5	TGTGCCAGCAGCTTAGTACCGAGACACGGCAATCAGCCCCAGCATTTT	CASSLVPRHGNQPQHF
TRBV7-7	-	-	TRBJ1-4	TGTGCTAGCAGCCCGGACCGAGGGGGTGAAAAACTGTTTTTT	CASSPDRGGEKLFF
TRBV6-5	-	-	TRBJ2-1	TGTGCCAGCAGTTACTCGATCTTAGCGGAATACAATGAGCAGTTCTTC	CASSYSILAEYNEQFF
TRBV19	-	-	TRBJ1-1	TGTGCCAGTAGTACAGGGTTTGGAGCTTTCTTT	CASSTGFGAFF
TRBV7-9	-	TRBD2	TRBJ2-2	TGTGCCAGCGGCTTAGCTCTAGCGGGAGGTGTCACCGGGGAGCTGTTTTTT	CASGLALAGGVTGELFF
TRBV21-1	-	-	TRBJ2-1	TGTGCCAGCACGGGCAATGAGCAGTTCTTC	CASTGNEQFF
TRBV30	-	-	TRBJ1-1	TGTGCCTGGAGTGTAGCGCGGGGAGGGGTGGTCACTGAAGCTTTCTTT	CAWSVARGGVVTEAFF
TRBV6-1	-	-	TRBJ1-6	TGTGCCAGCAGTGGGCGGTCATATAATTCACCCCTCCACTTT	CASSGRSYNSPLHF
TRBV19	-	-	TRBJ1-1	TGTGCCACGGGATTCCGGAACACTGAAGCTTTCTTT	CATGFRNTEAFF
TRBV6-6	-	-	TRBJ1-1	TGTGCCAGCAGCCCTCCGGGGGGGGAGAACACTGAAGCTTTCTTT	CASSPPGGENTEAFF
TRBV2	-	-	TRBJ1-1	TGTGCCAGCAGTGAACTGGGCCTGAACACTGAAGCTTTCTTT	CASSELGLNTEAFF
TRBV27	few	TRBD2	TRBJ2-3	TGTGCCAGTAGACCGTTCGGCGGGAGCGGAGATACGCAGTATTTT	CASRPFGGSGDTQYF
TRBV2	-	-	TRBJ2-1	TGTGCCAGCAGCCGCTACTCCTCCTACAATGAGCAGTTCTTC	CASSRYSSYNEQFF
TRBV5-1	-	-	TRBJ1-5	TGCGCCAGCAGCTTCGGCCCGGGGAATCAGCCCCAGCATTTT	CASSFGPGNQPQHF
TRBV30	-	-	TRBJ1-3	TGTGCCTGGCAACAGGGAAGCTCTGGAAACACCATATATTTT	CAWQQGSSGNTIYF
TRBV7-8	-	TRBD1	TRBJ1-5	TGTGCCAGCAGCTTGAACCGGGACAGGGGGCCACTTAGCAATCAGCCCCAGCATTTT	CASSLNRDRGPLSNQPQHF
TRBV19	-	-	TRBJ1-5	TGTGCCAGTATGGGTGGGGCACATAGCAATCAGCCCCAGCATTTT	CASMGGAHSNQPQHF
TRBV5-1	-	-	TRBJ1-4	TGCGCCAGCAGCCCCTCTGGGGCCGGGTTGGGTGAAAAACTGTTTTTT	CASSPSGAGLGEKLFF
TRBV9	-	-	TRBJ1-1	TGTGCCAGCAGCGTAGGGGAGGGGCGACTCGCTTTCTTT	CASSVGEGRLAFF
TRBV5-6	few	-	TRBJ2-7	TGTGCCAGCAGACACCAGGGGTCCGGCGACGAGCAGTACTTC	CASRHQGSGDEQYF
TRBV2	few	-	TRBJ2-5	TGTGCCAGCAGTGAAGCTAGCGGAGTGGGGGAGACCCAGTACTTC	CASSEASGVGETQYF
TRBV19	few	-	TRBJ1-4	TGTGCCAGTAGTGAACAGGCGGCTAATGAAAAACTGTTTTTT	CASSEQAANEKLFF
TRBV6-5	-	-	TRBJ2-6	TGTGCCAGCAGCCTCGGACAGCCCGGGGCCAACGTCCTGACTTTC	CASSLGQPGANVLTF
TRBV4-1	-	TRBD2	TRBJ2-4	TGCGCCAGCAGCCGCGGGGGGGTTGTCACTTCTAAAAACATTCAGTACTTC	CASSRGGVVTSKNIQYF
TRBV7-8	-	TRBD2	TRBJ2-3	TGTGCCAGCAGCTTAGCGGGAGGGCCAAATACGCAGTATTTT	CASSLAGGPNTQYF
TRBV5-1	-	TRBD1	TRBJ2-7	TGCGCCAGCAGCTCCTACGGACAGGGAACCTACGAGCAGTACTTC	CASSSYGQGTYEQYF
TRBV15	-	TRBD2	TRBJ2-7	TGTGCCACCAGCAGAGGTCGGGCTAGCGGGGCCTTCGAGCAGTACTTC	CATSRGRASGAFEQYF
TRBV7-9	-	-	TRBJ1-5	TGTGCCAGCAGCTTAGGAGGGAACAATCAGCCCCAGCATTTT	CASSLGGNNQPQHF